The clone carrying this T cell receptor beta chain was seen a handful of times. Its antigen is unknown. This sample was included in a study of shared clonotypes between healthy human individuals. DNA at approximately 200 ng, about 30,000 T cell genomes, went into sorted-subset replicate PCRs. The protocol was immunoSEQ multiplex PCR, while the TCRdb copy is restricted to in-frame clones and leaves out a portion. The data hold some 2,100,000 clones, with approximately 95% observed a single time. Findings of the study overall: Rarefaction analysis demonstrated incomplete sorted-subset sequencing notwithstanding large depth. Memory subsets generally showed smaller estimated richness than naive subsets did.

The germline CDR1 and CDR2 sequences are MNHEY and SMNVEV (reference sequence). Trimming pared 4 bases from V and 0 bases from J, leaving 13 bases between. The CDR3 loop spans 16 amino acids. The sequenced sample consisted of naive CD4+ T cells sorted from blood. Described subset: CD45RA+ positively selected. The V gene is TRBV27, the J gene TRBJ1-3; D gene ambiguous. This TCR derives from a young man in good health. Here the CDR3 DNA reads TGTGCCAGCAGTTCGAGCGCCAGCTTCTCTGGAAACACCATATATTTT. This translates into CASSSSASFSGNTIYF.